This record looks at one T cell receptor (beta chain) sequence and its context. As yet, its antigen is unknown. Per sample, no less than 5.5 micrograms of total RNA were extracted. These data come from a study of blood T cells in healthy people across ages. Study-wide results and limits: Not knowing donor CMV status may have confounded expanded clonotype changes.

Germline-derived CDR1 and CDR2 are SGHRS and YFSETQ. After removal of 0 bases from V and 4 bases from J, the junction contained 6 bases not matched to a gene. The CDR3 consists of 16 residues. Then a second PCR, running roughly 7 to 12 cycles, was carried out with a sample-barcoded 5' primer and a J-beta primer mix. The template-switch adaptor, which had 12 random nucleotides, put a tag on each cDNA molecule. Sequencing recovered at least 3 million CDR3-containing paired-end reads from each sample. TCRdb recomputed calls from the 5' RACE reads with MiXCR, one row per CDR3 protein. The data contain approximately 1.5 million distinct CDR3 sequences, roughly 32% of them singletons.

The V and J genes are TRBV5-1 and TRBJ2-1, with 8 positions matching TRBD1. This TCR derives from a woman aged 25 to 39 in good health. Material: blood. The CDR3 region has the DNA TGCGCCAGCAGCTTGGGGGTGACAGGGGTATACAATGAGCAGTTCTTC. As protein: CASSLGVTGVYNEQFF.